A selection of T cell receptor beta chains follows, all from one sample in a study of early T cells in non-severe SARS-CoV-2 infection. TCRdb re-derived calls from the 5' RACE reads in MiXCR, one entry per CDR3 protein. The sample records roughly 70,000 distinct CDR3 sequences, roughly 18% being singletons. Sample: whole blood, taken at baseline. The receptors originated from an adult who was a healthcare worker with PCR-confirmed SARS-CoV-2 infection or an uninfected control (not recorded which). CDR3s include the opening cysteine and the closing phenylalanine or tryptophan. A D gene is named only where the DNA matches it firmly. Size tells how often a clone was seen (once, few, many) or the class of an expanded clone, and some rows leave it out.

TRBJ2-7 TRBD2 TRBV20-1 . CSASRRGTHLSYEQYF TGCAGTGCTAGTAGGCGGGGGACCCATCTCTCCTACGAGCAGTACTTC
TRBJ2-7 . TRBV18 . CASSPPGPLRDEQYF TGTGCCAGCTCACCGCCGGGTCCCCTCAGGGACGAGCAGTACTTC
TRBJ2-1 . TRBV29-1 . CSVPTRGANHNEQFF TGCAGCGTCCCGACGCGTGGGGCTAATCACAATGAGCAGTTCTTC
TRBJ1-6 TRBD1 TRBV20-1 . CSAGQGTGYNSPLHF TGCAGTGCAGGACAGGGGACCGGCTATAATTCACCCCTCCACTTT
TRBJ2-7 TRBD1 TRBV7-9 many CASSPLSSGQGTYEQYF TGTGCCAGCAGCCCCCTCAGCTCGGGACAGGGAACCTACGAGCAGTACTTC
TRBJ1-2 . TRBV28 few CASSPDGFYGYTF TGTGCCAGCAGTCCGGACGGATTCTATGGCTACACCTTC
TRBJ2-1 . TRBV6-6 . CASEAAGTYNEQFF TGTGCCAGCGAGGCGGCTGGGACCTACAATGAGCAGTTCTTC
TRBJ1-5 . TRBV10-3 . CAISEPGPNQPQHF TGTGCCATCAGTGAGCCGGGACCGAATCAGCCCCAGCATTTT
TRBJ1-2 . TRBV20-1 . CSANGKYGYTF TGCAGTGCGAACGGAAAATATGGCTACACCTTC
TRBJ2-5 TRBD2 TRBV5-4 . CASSLVGGGAGQETQYF TGTGCCAGCAGCTTGGTTGGCGGGGGGGCTGGGCAAGAGACCCAGTACTTC
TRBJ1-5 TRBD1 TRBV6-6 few CASTGGGNQPQHF TGTGCCAGCACAGGGGGAGGCAATCAGCCCCAGCATTTT
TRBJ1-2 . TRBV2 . CASSGGAYGYTF TGTGCCAGCAGCGGGGGCGCCTATGGCTACACCTTC